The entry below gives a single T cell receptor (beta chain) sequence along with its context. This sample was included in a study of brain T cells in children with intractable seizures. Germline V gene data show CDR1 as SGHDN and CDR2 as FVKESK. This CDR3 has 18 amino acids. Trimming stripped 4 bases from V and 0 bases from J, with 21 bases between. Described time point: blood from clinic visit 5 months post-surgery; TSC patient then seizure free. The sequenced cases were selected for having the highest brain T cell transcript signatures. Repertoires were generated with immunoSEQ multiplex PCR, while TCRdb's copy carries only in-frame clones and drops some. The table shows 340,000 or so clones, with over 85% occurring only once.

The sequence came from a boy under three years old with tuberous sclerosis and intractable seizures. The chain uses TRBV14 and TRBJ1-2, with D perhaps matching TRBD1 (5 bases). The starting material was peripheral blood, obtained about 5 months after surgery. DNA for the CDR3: TGTGCCAGCAGCCTGTACCGCGGGACCGGGGAAGCTAACTATGGCTACACCTTC. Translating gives CASSLYRGTGEANYGYTF.